These 28 T cell receptor beta chains were sequenced from one sample in a study of post-analysis software for immune sequencing data. Study conclusions and caveats: Included in a set of several TRBV segments more frequent in patients than controls were TRBV5-6, TRBV5-1 and TRBV20-1.

Prepared libraries of TCR beta cDNA carried unique molecular identifiers. TCRdb passed the PCR reads through MiXCR, listing each CDR3 protein once. The sample consists of fewer than 850,000 distinct CDR3 sequences, 25% to 30% of them appearing once. These TCRs are of unknown antigen specificity. Sequencing used blood. The receptors stem from a girl aged 10 to 17 with multiple sclerosis.

This clonotype appeared a few times. The CDR3 DNA reads as TGTGCCAGCAGTTTGGACCGCTGGACTAGCGGGGAATACAATGAGCAGTTCTTC. The encoded protein is CASSLDRWTSGEYNEQFF. The chain uses TRBV12-3 or TRBV12-4 and TRBJ2-1; 12 bases fit TRBD2. The V segment lost 3 bases and the J segment 4 bases; nucleotides outside the gene matches: 10. This CDR3 comprises 18 residues.

This chain joins TRBV7-8 and TRBJ2-3; tentative D call: TRBD1 (7 bases). The germline V and J ends were trimmed by 3 bases and 5 bases, with 12 bases remaining between them. The CDR3 has 14 amino acids. Germline CDR1 is SGHVS and CDR2 is FQNEAQ. CDR3 region: CASSFGGGVDTQYF. As DNA, the CDR3 is TGTGCCAGCAGCTTCGGAGGGGGCGTAGATACGCAGTATTTT.

V and J are TRBV29-1 and TRBJ2-3; 8 bases align to TRBD1. The J segment lost 6 bases and the V segment lost 6 bases, leaving 11 bases of the junction unmatched. The CDR3 runs to 14 residues. The germline V gene encodes CDR1 SQVTM and CDR2 ANQGSEA. The CDR3 coding sequence is TGCAGCGTCAAACAAAGGAGGACAGGGGATACGCAGTATTTT. Translated: CSVKQRRTGDTQYF.

The J gene is TRBJ1-6, the V gene TRBV4-2; maybe TRBD1 (5 bases). CDR1 LGHNA and CDR2 YNFKEQ come from the germline V gene. CDR3 length: 15 amino acids. V was trimmed by 0 bases and J by 11 bases, leaving 14 bases between them. For the CDR3, the DNA is TGTGCCAGCAGCCAAGACGAGAGATCGGGGGCACCCCTCCACTTT. As protein: CASSQDERSGAPLHF.

This chain links TRBV20-1 with TRBJ2-3; D is undetermined. CDR3 length: 15 residues. Germline assignment: CDR1 DFQATT and CDR2 SNEGSKA (reference sequence). V was cut by 2 bases and J by 3 bases, with 15 bases left in between. The CDR3 sequence: CSARKDASATDTQYF. The CDR3 DNA is TGCAGTGCTAGAAAGGACGCCTCCGCTACAGATACGCAGTATTTT.

This clonotype was counted only a few times. J is TRBJ1-6 and V is TRBV28; D ambiguous. The germline V gene has CDR1 MDHEN and CDR2 SYDVKM. V dropped 8 bases and J dropped 4 bases, with 12 bases sitting between them. The CDR3 runs to 14 residues. The CDR3 DNA is TGTGCCAGCGGCCGAAGCGTTTATAATTCACCCCTCCACTTT. Translation: CASGRSVYNSPLHF.

There are a few counts of this clonotype. J is TRBJ2-1 and V is TRBV7-2, with 11 bases fitting TRBD2. The CDR3 consists of 17 residues. The germline CDR1 and CDR2 sequences are SGHTA and FQGNSA. Trimming cost V 1 base and J 4 bases; bases outside gene matches: 6. The CDR3 coding sequence is TGTGCCAGCAGCTTAGTGTCTAGCGGGAGGAGGTACAATGAGCAGTTCTTC. Translation gives CASSLVSSGRRYNEQFF.

The chain employs TRBV5-5 and TRBJ2-7; 7 nucleotides line up with TRBD1. Per the germline V gene, CDR1 is SGHKS and CDR2 is YYEKEE (reference sequence). The CDR3 has 14 residues. V shed 0 bases, J shed 6 bases, and the junction held 6 bases outside the gene matches. This CDR3 is CASSLVTGAVEQYF. Here the CDR3 DNA reads TGTGCCAGCAGCTTGGTCACAGGGGCCGTCGAGCAGTACTTC.

The rearrangement uses TRBV7-2 and TRBJ2-1; tentatively, D is TRBD1 or TRBD2 (5 bases each). This CDR3 is 14 amino acids long. The germline V gene has CDR1 SGHTA and CDR2 FQGNSA. The V gene lost 6 bases and the J gene lost 9 bases, with 18 bases spanning the gap. CDR3: CASSLALNGGEQFF. CDR3 DNA: TGTGCCAGCAGTTTGGCTTTAAATGGGGGTGAGCAGTTCTTC. The variable domain in full, completed from reference TRBV7-2 and TRBJ2-1, reads GAGVSQSPSNKVTEKGKDVELRCDPISGHTALYWYRQSLGQGLEFLIYFQGNSAPDKSGLPSDRFSAERTGGSVSTLTIQRTQQEDSAVYLCASSLALNGGEQFFGPGTRLTVL.

This clonotype was found a few times. The rearrangement links TRBV29-1 to TRBJ1-5; D might be TRBD1 (6 bases). The germline V and J ends were trimmed by 6 bases and 5 bases, with 17 bases remaining between them. Germline V gene lookup returns CDR1 SQVTM and CDR2 ANQGSEA. This CDR3 has 14 residues. The CDR3 bases are TGCAGCGTCAAGGGGGAGGGGAGAGATCAGCCCCAGCATTTT. Residues: CSVKGEGRDQPQHF. Drawing the rest from reference TRBV29-1 and TRBJ1-5, the complete variable domain is SAVISQKPSRDICQRGTSLTIQCQVDSQVTMMFWYRQQPGQSLTLIATANQGSEATYESGFVIDKFPISRPNLTFSTLTVSNMSPEDSSIYLCSVKGEGRDQPQHFGDGTRLSIL.

The chain joins TRBV10-3 to TRBJ2-3, with no clear D. Germline assignment: CDR1 ENHRY and CDR2 SYGVKD. Trimming cost V 11 bases and J 2 bases, with 11 bases left between them. The CDR3 has 12 residues. The CDR3: CAASTLTDTQYF. DNA for the CDR3: TGTGCCGCCTCGACCCTCACAGATACGCAGTATTTT.

The chain couples TRBV20-1 to TRBJ2-3; D perhaps matches TRBD2 (6 bases). The V end was cut by 0 bases, the J end by 3 bases, with 13 bases between. The CDR3 spans 15 residues. Per the germline V gene, CDR1 is DFQATT and CDR2 is SNEGSKA (reference sequence). CDR3 in amino acids: CSARDPSRGTDTQYF. The CDR3 nucleotides are TGCAGTGCTAGAGATCCGAGCCGGGGGACAGATACGCAGTATTTT.

J is TRBJ2-3 and V is TRBV6-6; 7 positions agree with TRBD1. The V gene's germline CDR1 is MNHNY and CDR2 SVGAGI (reference sequence). This CDR3 region has 12 residues. After removal of 8 bases from V and 7 bases from J, the junction contained 6 bases not matched to a gene. In DNA form, the CDR3 reads TGTGCCAGCTGGGACAGTTTCCATACGCAGTATTTT. Its protein product is CASWDSFHTQYF.

This rearrangement joins TRBV9 to TRBJ2-7, with 7 bases lining up with TRBD1. This CDR3 region has 13 residues. CDR1 SGDLS and CDR2 YYNGEE come from the germline V gene. The trim removed 3 bases at V and 3 bases at J, leaving 3 bases unmatched. CDR3 nucleotide sequence: TGTGCCAGCAGCGCCCGGGACAGCTACGAGCAGTACTTC. Its protein product is CASSARDSYEQYF.

V and J are TRBV4-1 and TRBJ1-2; TRBD1 matches 8 bases. With 1 base clipped from V and 7 bases from J, the junction kept 5 bases outside the gene matches. The CDR3 is 14 residues long. CDR1 MGHRA and CDR2 YSYEKL come from the germline V gene. The CDR3 reads CASSQGDRPLGYTF. The CDR3 coding sequence is TGCGCCAGCAGCCAAGGGGACAGGCCTCTTGGCTACACCTTC.

This clonotype appeared many times. This sequence joins TRBV20-1 and TRBJ1-2; perhaps TRBD1 as D (5 bases). Trimming pared 3 bases from V and 7 bases from J, leaving 9 bases between. This CDR3 region has 11 residues. Germline V gene data show CDR1 as DFQATT and CDR2 as SNEGSKA (reference sequence). CDR3: CSASGGVGYTF. CDR3 bases: TGCAGTGCTAGCGGGGGGGTTGGCTACACCTTC.

V gene TRBV5-1 combines with J gene TRBJ2-1; 8 bases match TRBD1. Germline values: CDR1 SGHRS, CDR2 YFSETQ. The CDR3 is 19 amino acids. V gave up 4 bases and J gave up 8 bases; unmatched junction bases: 23. The CDR3 loop reads CASSPGDRYETGPVHEQFF. The CDR3 region has the DNA TGCGCCAGCAGCCCCGGGGACAGGTATGAGACAGGGCCGGTCCATGAGCAGTTCTTC.

The chain has TRBV29-1 and TRBJ2-1, with unresolved D. V shed 2 bases and J shed 8 bases, with 7 bases lying between them. The CDR3 totals 11 residues. Germline values: CDR1 SQVTM, CDR2 ANQGSEA. CDR3 DNA sequence: TGCAGCGTTGAATCCGGCCATGAGCAGTTCTTC. This translates into CSVESGHEQFF.

The rearrangement joins TRBV20-1 to TRBJ2-7; tentative D call: TRBD1 (5 bases). This CDR3 is built from 16 residues. With 7 bases removed from V and 2 bases from J, the gap between germline ends came to 24 bases. CDR1 and CDR2 (germline): DFQATT, SNEGSKA (reference sequence). The CDR3 region is CSVGRQGSASPYEQYF. The CDR3 nucleotides are TGCAGTGTCGGACGCCAGGGCTCGGCTTCCCCCTACGAGCAGTACTTC.

This clonotype appeared a few times. The rearrangement uses TRBV29-1 and TRBJ1-5, with TRBD1 identical over 8 bases. There are 15 residues in the CDR3. Trimming cost V 6 bases and J 1 base; bases outside gene matches: 8. In germline, CDR1 is SQVTM, CDR2 ANQGSEA. For the CDR3, the DNA is TGCAGCGTCGCTGGTGGACAGGGAAGCAATCAGCCCCAGCATTTT. Translated, it gives CSVAGGQGSNQPQHF.

This clonotype came up a few times. The chain has TRBV7-2 and TRBJ2-6; 12 bases are shared with TRBD2. The trim removed 6 bases at V and 1 base at J, leaving 10 bases unmatched. The germline V gene has CDR1 SGHTA and CDR2 FQGNSA. The CDR3 is 19 amino acids. CDR3 loop: CASRNLPSGRVSGANVLTF. CDR3 DNA: TGTGCCAGCAGGAACCTACCTAGCGGGAGGGTATCTGGGGCCAACGTCCTGACTTTC.

This clonotype occurred a few times. This sequence joins TRBV6-2 or TRBV6-3 and TRBJ2-1, with D perhaps matching TRBD1 (5 bases). Germline V lookup: CDR1 MNHEY, CDR2 SVGEGT. V dropped 4 bases and J dropped 3 bases, with 7 bases sitting between them. The CDR3 is 13 amino acids. The CDR3 loop reads CASSSDNYNEQFF. In DNA, the CDR3 is TGTGCCAGCAGTTCGGACAACTACAATGAGCAGTTCTTC.

In this sample, this clonotype turned up a few times. This chain connects TRBV4-3 to TRBJ1-2, with 7 bases fitting TRBD1. The CDR3 is 14 amino acids. Looked up from germline, CDR1 is LGHNA and CDR2 is YSLEER. Unmatched junction bases numbered 6, after V lost 0 bases and J lost 8 bases. CDR3 bases: TGCGCCAGCAGCCAAGATCGACAGGGCGAAGGCTACACCTTC. Translating it yields CASSQDRQGEGYTF.

This clonotype was seen a handful of times. The rearrangement links TRBV4-3 to TRBJ2-7; 7 nucleotides agree with TRBD1. The germline CDR1 and CDR2 sequences are LGHNA and YSLEER. V shed 1 base and J 2 bases; nucleotides not matched to a gene: 5. The CDR3 has 15 residues. For the CDR3, the DNA is TGCGCCAGCAGCCAAGGACGGGACAGACCCTACGAGCAGTACTTC. Amino acid sequence: CASSQGRDRPYEQYF.

Comment on this clonotype: Just one base apart from a much larger clone, this may be a read error. This chain joins TRBV12-5 and TRBJ2-1; 8 nucleotides match TRBD2. Germline loops: CDR1 LGHNT, CDR2 FRNRAP. This CDR3 contains 19 residues. The CDR3 bases are TGTACTAGTGGCCGCCATCCCGGGGGGAGCGGGGGCTCCTACAATGAGCAGTTCTTC. Residues: CTSGRHPGGSGGSYNEQFF.

The V call is TRBV7-2, the J call TRBJ2-1; 10 bases agree with TRBD1. J gave up 13 bases and V 1 base, and 7 bases lay outside the gene matches. This CDR3 is built from 14 residues. Germline V gene sequence: CDR1 SGHTA, CDR2 FQGNSA. As DNA, the CDR3 is TGTGCCAGCAGCTTAGGGGTGACAGGGGGCGCCCAGTTCTTC. As protein: CASSLGVTGGAQFF.

This clonotype was recorded a few times. The chain couples TRBV20-1 to TRBJ2-1, with D maybe TRBD2 (5 bases). The V gene's germline CDR1 is DFQATT and CDR2 SNEGSKA (reference sequence). The CDR3 spans 14 residues. The V gene lost 4 bases and the J gene lost 6 bases, with 16 bases spanning the gap. DNA for the CDR3: TGCAGTGCTATCCACTTTCAGGACTCCAATGAGCAGTTCTTC. As protein: CSAIHFQDSNEQFF.

The table lists this clonotype with a few counts. DNA of the CDR3: TGCAGCGCCCCTAGCGGGATTGCAGATACGCAGTATTTT. The encoded protein is CSAPSGIADTQYF. The V call is TRBV29-1, the J call TRBJ2-3; TRBD2 aligns across 9 bases. The CDR3 runs to 13 residues. V lost 7 bases, J lost 4 bases, and 6 bases stayed unmatched. Germline lookup yields CDR1 SQVTM and CDR2 ANQGSEA.